The sequence of this T cell receptor beta chain was determined in a study of cytomegalovirus exposure and HLA in healthy donors. Findings and caveats of the study: In a later analysis, most CMV-associated TCR beta chains appeared HLA-restricted. It was likely that a cluster of highly shared sequence variants was a sequencing artifact. Common viral pathogens were later found to be apparently linked to several of the most significant clusters. Reports credit the classifier with highly specific, highly sensitive diagnosis of cytomegalovirus status.

As regards this clone: Its antigen is undetermined.

PCR used 60 Vbeta primers and 13 Jbeta primers. Method: immunoSEQ multiplex PCR; TCRdb's copy keeps in-frame clones and lacks some. Of under 200,000 clones in the sample, about 77% are singletons; the top ten hold less than 9%. CDR1 and CDR2 from the germline V gene are SGHRS and YFSETQ. Losses at the gene ends were 4 bases for V and 5 bases for J; bases not matched to a gene: 12. CDR3 length: 15 amino acids. The chain recombines TRBV5-1 with TRBJ2-7; TRBD1 agrees at 7 bases. The sequence was obtained from a male donor in good health and CMV-seropositive. Material: PBMCs. CDR3: CASSANRGDNHEQYF. In DNA form, the CDR3 reads TGCGCCAGCAGCGCTAACAGGGGTGATAACCACGAGCAGTACTTC.